The clone carrying this T cell receptor beta chain was recorded many times. Quantitative 5'-RACE with molecular barcodes produced the TCR beta libraries. TCRdb reanalysed the 5' RACE reads using MiXCR and keeps one entry per CDR3 protein. The table records over 100,000 distinct CDR3 sequences, over 6.5% of them present only once. The sample is drawn from a study of CD8 T cells in ankylosing spondylitis. What was sequenced was blood, either unsorted or a sorted T cell fraction (not recorded which). This TCR was sampled from a male donor with ankylosing spondylitis or in good health (not recorded which).

The CDR3 DNA is TGTGCCAGCAGCTTATCTCGAAACTACGAGCAGTACTTC. It yields the protein CASSLSRNYEQYF. J is TRBJ2-7 and V is TRBV7-6, with D unclear. Trimming shortened V by 2 bases and J by 3 bases, and 8 bases separated the two germline ends. The CDR3 runs 13 residues. CDR1 and CDR2 from the germline V gene are SGHVS and FNYEAQ.